The 9 T cell receptor beta chains presented below share a single source sample, sequenced in a study of T cells after yellow fever vaccination. TCRdb re-called the 5' RACE reads through MiXCR, storing one row per CDR3 protein. The top ten hold 17% of the sample, which has approximately 580,000 distinct CDR3 sequences, about a sixth seen once. Specimen: PBMCs, collected about 5 days after the first yellow fever vaccination. The receptors stem from a young man who received the YFV17D yellow fever vaccine.

This clonotype was seen repeatedly, ten times or more. The V gene is TRBV6-4, the J gene TRBJ2-3; 9 bases are shared with TRBD2. Germline V lookup: CDR1 MRHNA, CDR2 SNTAGT. The trim removed 3 bases at V and 2 bases at J, leaving 6 bases unmatched. This CDR3 spans 16 amino acids. The CDR3: CASSERAGGPTDTQYF. CDR3 in DNA: TGTGCCAGCAGTGAAAGAGCGGGGGGCCCCACAGATACGCAGTATTTT.

This clonotype was observed a few times. The gene calls are TRBV7-9 and TRBJ2-7; a weak D match, TRBD2 (6 bases). From germline, CDR1 is SEHNR and CDR2 FQNEAQ (reference sequence). Trimming stripped 0 bases from V and 5 bases from J, with 11 bases between. CDR3 length: 14 amino acids. The CDR3 DNA follows: TGTGCCAGCAGCTTAGCCTGGCCGGGGGACGAGCAGTACTTC. Its translation: CASSLAWPGDEQYF.

This clonotype was seen more than once but under ten times. CDR3 protein: CASSSSGPWVYEQYV. The CDR3, as DNA: TGCGCCAGCAGCTCTTCTGGCCCCTGGGTCTACGAGCAGTACGTC. The chain links TRBV5-1 to TRBJ2-7; D call uncertain. Trimming removed 3 bases at V and 3 bases at J, with 16 bases between. The germline gives CDR1 SGHRS, CDR2 YFSETQ. The CDR3 runs to 15 residues.

This clonotype was counted between two and nine times. V is TRBV4-3 and J is TRBJ2-1, with D tentatively TRBD1 or TRBD2 (5 bases each). The CDR3 is 13 residues long. V was shortened by 3 bases and J by 5 bases, with 8 bases between the two germline ends. CDR1 and CDR2 (germline): LGHNA, YSLEER. This CDR3 is CASSHGTHNEQFF. CDR3 nucleotides: TGCGCCAGCAGCCATGGGACCCACAATGAGCAGTTCTTC.

This clonotype was seen repeatedly, ten times or more. The chain is built from TRBV5-1 and TRBJ2-3, with D hard to call. Germline CDR1 reads SGHRS; CDR2 reads YFSETQ. V lost 0 bases and J 4 bases, leaving 6 bases between the germline ends. The CDR3 length is 13 residues. The CDR3 region is CASSLGSADTQYF. The CDR3 nucleotides read TGCGCCAGCAGCTTGGGGAGCGCAGATACGCAGTATTTT. Full variable domain (remainder filled in from reference TRBV5-1 and TRBJ2-3): KAGVTQTPRYLIKTRGQQVTLSCSPISGHRSVSWYQQTPGQGLQFLFEYFSETQRNKGNFPGRFSGRQFSNSRSEMNVSTLELGDSALYLCASSLGSADTQYFGPGTRLTVL.

This clonotype was seen at least ten times. This chain joins TRBV20-1 and TRBJ1-1; 11 positions agree with TRBD1. CDR3 length: 14 residues. The V gene's germline CDR1 is DFQATT and CDR2 SNEGSKA (reference sequence). The CDR3 protein is CRAGTGGMGTEAFF. CDR3 nucleotides: TGCAGGGCCGGGACAGGGGGGATGGGGACTGAAGCTTTCTTT.

This clonotype was observed a few times. V gene TRBV20-1 combines with J gene TRBJ2-7; D may be TRBD2 (5 bases). The germline gives CDR1 DFQATT, CDR2 SNEGSKA (reference sequence). Trimming stripped 6 bases from V and 3 bases from J, with 9 bases between. This CDR3 region has 11 residues. In nucleotides, the CDR3 is TGCAGTGCGGACTCCAGCTACGAGCAGTACTTC. This encodes CSADSSYEQYF.

This clonotype was observed a few times. The chain couples TRBV11-1 to TRBJ1-1; unclear D gene. CDR1 and CDR2 from the germline V gene are SGHAT and FQDESV (reference sequence). Trimming removed 5 bases at V and 0 bases at J, with 7 bases between. The CDR3 length is 13 residues. In DNA, the CDR3 is TGTGCCAGCAGCGTCCGAATGAACACTGAAGCTTTCTTT. It encodes CASSVRMNTEAFF.

This clonotype was counted ten times or more. This chain uses TRBV5-5 with TRBJ2-7, with D tentatively TRBD1 (6 bases). V gave up 0 bases and J gave up 6 bases, with 10 bases separating them. Germline-derived CDR1 and CDR2 are SGHKS and YYEKEE (reference sequence). This CDR3 contains 13 residues. The CDR3 protein is CASSLVQGGEQYV. In nucleotides, the CDR3 is TGTGCCAGCAGCTTGGTACAGGGTGGCGAGCAGTACGTC.